What follows are 29 T cell receptor beta chains derived from one specimen sequenced in a study of T-cell reconstitution after alpha-beta-depleted transplantation in children. Preparation of the TCRbeta library was carried out with unique molecular identifiers. Each CDR3 protein is one row after TCRdb ran MiXCR on the PCR reads. This sample has 300,000 or so distinct CDR3 sequences, with 9.9% found just once. Material: PBMCs from the stem cell graft donor, obtained from the stem cell graft. These receptors were obtained from a human donor who donated a stem cell graft to a child with SCID.

The V and J genes are TRBV7-8 and TRBJ1-1; tentatively, D is TRBD1 (6 bases). V was shortened by 3 bases and J by 0 bases, with 14 bases between the two germline ends. Looked up from germline, CDR1 is SGHVS and CDR2 is FQNEAQ. The CDR3 totals 16 residues. The CDR3: CASSFPRGGVNTEAFF. The CDR3 DNA sequence: TGTGCCAGCAGCTTCCCAAGGGGGGGGGTGAACACTGAAGCTTTCTTT.

This sequence joins TRBV12-3 or TRBV12-4 and TRBJ1-6; D is uncertain. The CDR3 runs to 12 residues. Trimming stripped 6 bases from V and 10 bases from J, with 10 bases between. The CDR3 loop is CASSPPGSPLHF. The CDR3 DNA reads TGTGCCAGCAGCCCGCCGGGCTCACCCCTCCACTTT.

This rearrangement joins TRBV5-1 to TRBJ2-1, with TRBD2 matching 15 bases. The CDR3 runs to 18 residues. Per the germline V gene, CDR1 is SGHRS and CDR2 is YFSETQ. Trimming at V came to 4 bases and at J to 4 bases, leaving 9 bases not matched to a gene. The CDR3 is CASSRVGLAGGWYNEQFF. In DNA, the CDR3 is TGCGCCAGCAGCCGAGTGGGACTAGCGGGGGGCTGGTACAATGAGCAGTTCTTC.

On this clonotype itself: At one boundary the junction diverges from the germline segment, which might be a read error. The V and J genes are TRBV5-1 and TRBJ2-3; D is perhaps TRBD1 (6 bases). CDR1 is SGHRS, CDR2 YFSETQ, per germline. The CDR3 is 16 residues long. Here the CDR3 DNA reads TGCGCCAGCAGCTTGGCGAGTGGCAGGGGCACGGATACGCAGTATTTT. Residues: CASSLASGRGTDTQYF.

There are many counts of this clonotype. The chain joins TRBV12-3 or TRBV12-4 to TRBJ2-6; TRBD2 aligns across 7 bases. The V gene end was trimmed by 3 bases and the J gene end by 1 base; junction bases not matched to a gene: 0. CDR3 length: 15 residues. CDR3 sequence: CASSLRGSGANVLTF. DNA for the CDR3: TGTGCCAGCAGTTTGCGGGGGTCTGGGGCCAACGTCCTGACTTTC.

The chain joins TRBV7-9 to TRBJ1-3, with D maybe TRBD1 (5 bases). This CDR3 contains 12 residues. V lost 5 bases to trimming and J lost 8 bases, with 10 bases between them. In germline, CDR1 is SEHNR, CDR2 FQNEAQ (reference sequence). Here the CDR3 reads CASSPGADTIYF. As DNA, the CDR3 is TGTGCCAGCAGCCCCGGGGCGGACACCATATATTTT.

A few counts support this clonotype. This chain connects TRBV20-1 to TRBJ2-1, with D hard to call. The CDR3 has 12 residues. Per the germline V gene, CDR1 is DFQATT and CDR2 is SNEGSKA (reference sequence). V dropped 0 bases and J dropped 10 bases, with 10 bases sitting between them. CDR3 in amino acids: CSARETREEQFF. CDR3 bases: TGCAGTGCTAGAGAGACCCGAGAGGAGCAGTTCTTC.

Turning to this clonotype: This may stem from a read error, because a much larger clone lies one nucleotide away. The chain uses TRBV24-1 and TRBJ2-1, with D perhaps matching TRBD1 (5 bases). Trimming took off 3 bases at V and 11 bases at J, with 10 bases between the two ends. CDR3 length: 12 residues. CDR1 is KGHDR, CDR2 SFDVKD, per germline. CDR3: CATSDADSQQFF. The DNA of the CDR3 is TGTGCCACCAGTGATGCCGACAGTCAGCAGTTCTTC.

This clonotype was seen a few times. The chain carries TRBV25-1 and TRBJ1-4; D gene unclear. The CDR3 has 14 amino acids. Germline CDR1 MGHDK, CDR2 SYGVNS. Trimming left V 9 bases short and J 8 bases short, with 19 bases between. As DNA, the CDR3 is TGTGCCAGGAACGACCCGGGAGCGGTGGAAAAACTGTTTTTT. The encoded protein is CARNDPGAVEKLFF.

This clonotype was detected many times. The chain links TRBV9 to TRBJ1-2; D call uncertain. This CDR3 is built from 14 residues. Between the trimmed V and J ends, which lost 1 base and 0 bases, there was a span of 7 bases. In germline, CDR1 is SGDLS, CDR2 YYNGEE. As DNA, the CDR3 is TGTGCCAGCAGCGTATCCGGGGCTAACTATGGCTACACCTTC. Residues: CASSVSGANYGYTF.

This clonotype was counted at least ten times. The chain carries TRBV5-6 and TRBJ2-2; 8 nucleotides line up with TRBD1. Germline loops: CDR1 SGHDT, CDR2 YYEEEE. The CDR3 is made up of 14 amino acids. V gave up 1 base and J gave up 5 bases; unmatched junction bases: 1. CDR3 amino acids: CASSLQGATGELFF. The CDR3 DNA is TGTGCCAGCAGCTTGCAGGGGGCAACCGGGGAGCTGTTTTTT.

The table lists this clonotype with a few counts. This sequence joins TRBV12-3 or TRBV12-4 and TRBJ2-7, with 9 bases fitting TRBD1. V lost 6 bases to trimming and J lost 4 bases; unmatched junction nucleotides: 7. There are 14 residues in the CDR3. The CDR3 nucleotides read TGTGCCAGCAGGGACAGGGGAGATTTTTACGAGCAGTACTTC. Encoded protein: CASRDRGDFYEQYF.

The chain recombines TRBV27 with TRBJ1-6, with 8 positions matching TRBD1. The germline V gene has CDR1 MNHEY and CDR2 SMNVEV (reference sequence). Losses at the gene ends were 8 bases for V and 17 bases for J; bases not matched to a gene: 17. The CDR3 loop spans 14 amino acids. CDR3 bases: TGTGCCAGCGGATCCGGGACAGGCCTACTCGGGATCCACTTT. Protein product: CASGSGTGLLGIHF.

This clonotype was counted a few times. This chain joins TRBV12-3 or TRBV12-4 and TRBJ2-7, with a possible D match to TRBD1 (6 bases). The CDR3 spans 13 residues. V lost 3 bases, J lost 2 bases, and 8 bases lay in between. The CDR3 here is CASSLWDTYEQYF. For the CDR3, the DNA is TGTGCCAGCAGTTTGTGGGACACCTACGAGCAGTACTTC.

V and J are TRBV7-9 and TRBJ1-2; TRBD1 matches at 7 bases. V lost 1 base to trimming and J lost 6 bases; unmatched junction nucleotides: 8. Germline CDR1 and CDR2: SEHNR and FQNEAQ (reference sequence). The CDR3 loop spans 15 amino acids. CDR3 amino acids: CASSLGQGGFNGYTF. The CDR3 coding sequence is TGTGCCAGCAGCTTAGGACAGGGAGGATTCAATGGCTACACCTTC.

The chain links TRBV12-3 or TRBV12-4 to TRBJ2-7; TRBD2 might be the D (5 bases). CDR3 size: 13 residues. V lost 4 bases, J lost 3 bases, and 10 bases lay in between. CDR3 in amino acids: CASSSGEHYEQYF. The CDR3 DNA reads TGTGCCAGCAGTTCCGGGGAACACTACGAGCAGTACTTC.

This clonotype was found many times. The chain employs TRBV5-1 and TRBJ2-1; no reliable D call. In germline, CDR1 is SGHRS, CDR2 YFSETQ. This CDR3 region has 15 residues. With 0 bases removed from V and 1 base from J, the gap between germline ends came to 8 bases. The CDR3 loop reads CASSLGPASYNEQFF. The CDR3 coding sequence is TGCGCCAGCAGCTTGGGACCGGCTTCCTACAATGAGCAGTTCTTC.

This chain joins TRBV4-1 and TRBJ2-3; D is undetermined. The CDR3 length is 15 residues. The V end was cut by 0 bases, the J end by 6 bases, with 13 bases between. CDR1 is MGHRA, CDR2 YSYEKL, per germline. The CDR3 nucleotides are TGCGCCAGCAGCCAAGAGTTAGGGTCTGGGGATACGCAGTATTTT. Protein sequence: CASSQELGSGDTQYF.

This chain connects TRBV5-1 to TRBJ1-1; 9 bases match TRBD1. Trimming cost V 7 bases and J 3 bases; bases outside gene matches: 7. In germline, CDR1 is SGHRS, CDR2 YFSETQ. This CDR3 has 14 amino acids. The CDR3 sequence is CASGNGQGHTEAFF. The CDR3 DNA follows: TGCGCCAGCGGCAACGGACAGGGGCACACTGAAGCTTTCTTT.

This clonotype was seen only a few times. This chain joins TRBV9 and TRBJ2-3, with TRBD2 identical over 8 bases. The CDR3 has 12 amino acids. V trimming: 7 bases; J trimming: 9 bases; junction bases outside the gene matches: 7. Germline V gene lookup returns CDR1 SGDLS and CDR2 YYNGEE. CDR3 region: CASGSGDRTQYF. The CDR3 DNA sequence: TGTGCCAGCGGTAGCGGGGATAGGACGCAGTATTTT.

This clonotype was counted a few times. The chain combines TRBV7-3 with TRBJ1-1; D is perhaps TRBD1 (6 bases). CDR1 SGHTA and CDR2 FQGTGA come from the germline V gene. The CDR3 has 13 amino acids. Trimming stripped 5 bases from V and 5 bases from J, with 12 bases between. The CDR3 reads CASSLGGATEAFF. CDR3 DNA sequence: TGTGCCAGCAGCCTCGGGGGGGCAACTGAAGCTTTCTTT. The full variable domain, rest sourced from reference TRBV7-3 and TRBJ1-1, is GAGVSQTPSNKVTEKGKYVELRCDPISGHTALYWYRQSLGQGPEFLIYFQGTGAADDSGLPNDRFFAVRPEGSVSTLKIQRTERGDSAVYLCASSLGGATEAFFGQGTRLTVV.

This clonotype came up a few times. The chain recombines TRBV11-2 with TRBJ1-2, with unresolved D. CDR1 is SGHAT and CDR2 is FQNNGV in the germline V gene. The CDR3 loop spans 15 amino acids. Trimming took off 2 bases at V and 4 bases at J, with 14 bases between the two ends. The CDR3 DNA sequence: TGTGCCAGCAGCTTATTTGCGGGGAGCGGCTATGGCTACACCTTC. This sequence encodes CASSLFAGSGYGYTF.

V usage is TRBV9 and J usage is TRBJ2-7, with D possibly being TRBD1 (5 bases). Trimming shortened V by 0 bases and J by 3 bases, and 10 bases separated the two germline ends. Germline V gives CDR1 SGDLS, CDR2 YYNGEE. The CDR3 loop spans 14 amino acids. CDR3 nucleotides: TGTGCCAGCAGCGTAGAGCCAGGGAACTACGAGCAGTACTTC. This gives the protein CASSVEPGNYEQYF.

This clonotype was recorded many times. In DNA form, the CDR3 reads TGTGCCAGCAGCTCTTGGGGGGTCTCCTACAATGAGCAGTTCTTC. It yields the protein CASSSWGVSYNEQFF. The genes are TRBV7-9 and TRBJ2-1, with D possibly being TRBD2 (6 bases). This CDR3 is 15 amino acids long. The ends were cut back, 4 bases at V and 0 bases at J, with 10 bases in the middle. CDR1 and CDR2 (germline): SEHNR, FQNEAQ (reference sequence).

This clonotype was seen a handful of times. The chain joins TRBV12-3 or TRBV12-4 to TRBJ2-7; TRBD1 or TRBD2 may be the D gene (6 bases each). Trimming shortened V by 5 bases and J by 2 bases, and 16 bases separated the two germline ends. The CDR3 totals 15 residues. The CDR3 DNA reads as TGTGCCAGCAGTGGCAGGGGAGGTTTCGCCTACGAGCAGTACTTC. It codes for CASSGRGGFAYEQYF.

The chain couples TRBV27 to TRBJ2-7; possibly TRBD1 for D (5 bases). CDR1 and CDR2 (germline): MNHEY, SMNVEV (reference sequence). V was trimmed by 0 bases and J by 3 bases, leaving 12 bases between them. This CDR3 is 15 amino acids long. CDR3 nucleotides: TGTGCCAGCAGTTTATCGTGGACACTTAACTACGAGCAGTACTTC. Protein sequence: CASSLSWTLNYEQYF.

The chain recombines TRBV12-3 or TRBV12-4 with TRBJ2-2; 9 bases match TRBD2. V gave up 6 bases and J gave up 4 bases; unmatched junction bases: 3. This CDR3 is 14 amino acids long. DNA of the CDR3: TGTGCCAGCAGCCTGACTAGCGGCACCGGGGAGCTGTTTTTT. Amino acids: CASSLTSGTGELFF.

This clonotype was observed a handful of times. The CDR3 protein is CASKPSGVSDTGELFF. The CDR3, as DNA: TGTGCCAGCAAGCCGTCGGGGGTCTCAGACACCGGGGAGCTGTTTTTT. The chain carries TRBV7-9 and TRBJ2-2; perhaps TRBD2 as D (6 bases). The CDR3 totals 16 residues. The V end lost 7 bases, the J end lost 3 bases, and 18 bases lay between the germline ends. The germline gives CDR1 SEHNR, CDR2 FQNEAQ (reference sequence).

Ten or more counts support this clonotype. The chain is built from TRBV29-1 and TRBJ1-1; unclear D gene. This CDR3 region has 14 residues. The V end lost 2 bases, the J end lost 2 bases, and 12 bases lay between the germline ends. The V gene's germline CDR1 is SQVTM and CDR2 ANQGSEA. This CDR3 is CSVEKAPGNTEAFF. In DNA, the CDR3 is TGCAGCGTTGAAAAAGCTCCGGGAAACACTGAAGCTTTCTTT.